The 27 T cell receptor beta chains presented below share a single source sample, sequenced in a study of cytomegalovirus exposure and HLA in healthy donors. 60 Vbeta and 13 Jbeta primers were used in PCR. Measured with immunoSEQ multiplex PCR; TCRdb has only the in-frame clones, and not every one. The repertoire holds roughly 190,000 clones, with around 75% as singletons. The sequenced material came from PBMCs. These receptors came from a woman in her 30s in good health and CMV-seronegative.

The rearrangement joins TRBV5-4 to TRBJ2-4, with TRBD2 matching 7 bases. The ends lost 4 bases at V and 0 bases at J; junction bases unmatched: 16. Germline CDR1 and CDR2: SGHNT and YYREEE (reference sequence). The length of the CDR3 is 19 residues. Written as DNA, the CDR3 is TGTGCCAGCAGCCACTCCATCCTAGCGGAGGGGCTAGCCAAAAACATTCAGTACTTC. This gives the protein CASSHSILAEGLAKNIQYF. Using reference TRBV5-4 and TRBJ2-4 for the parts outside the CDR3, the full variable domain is ETGVTQSPTHLIKTRGQQVTLRCSSQSGHNTVSWYQQALGQGPQFIFQYYREEENGRGNFPPRFSGLQFPNYSSELNVNALELDDSALYLCASSHSILAEGLAKNIQYFGAGTRLSVL.

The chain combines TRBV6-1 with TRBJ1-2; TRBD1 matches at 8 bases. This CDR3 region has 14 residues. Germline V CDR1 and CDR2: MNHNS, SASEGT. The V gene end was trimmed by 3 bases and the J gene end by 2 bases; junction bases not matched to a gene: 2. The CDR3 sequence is CASSEDRDNYGYTF. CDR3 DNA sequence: TGTGCCAGCAGTGAGGACAGGGACAACTATGGCTACACCTTC.

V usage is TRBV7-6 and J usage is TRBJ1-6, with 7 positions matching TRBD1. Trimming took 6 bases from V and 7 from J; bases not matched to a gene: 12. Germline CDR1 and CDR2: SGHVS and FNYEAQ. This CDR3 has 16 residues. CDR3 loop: CASSLNRDRENSPLHF. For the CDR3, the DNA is TGTGCCAGCAGTCTCAACCGGGACAGAGAGAATTCACCCCTCCACTTT.

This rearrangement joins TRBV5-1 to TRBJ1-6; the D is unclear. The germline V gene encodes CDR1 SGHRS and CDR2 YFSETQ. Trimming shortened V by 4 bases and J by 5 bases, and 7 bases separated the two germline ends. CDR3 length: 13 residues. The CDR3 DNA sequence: TGCGCCAGCAGCGAGCCACATAATTCACCCCTCCACTTT. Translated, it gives CASSEPHNSPLHF.

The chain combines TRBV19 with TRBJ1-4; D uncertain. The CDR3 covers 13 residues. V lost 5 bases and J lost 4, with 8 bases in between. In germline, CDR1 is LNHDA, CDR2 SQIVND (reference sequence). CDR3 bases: TGTGCCAGTAGTCGGTCATATAATGAAAAACTGTTTTTT. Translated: CASSRSYNEKLFF.

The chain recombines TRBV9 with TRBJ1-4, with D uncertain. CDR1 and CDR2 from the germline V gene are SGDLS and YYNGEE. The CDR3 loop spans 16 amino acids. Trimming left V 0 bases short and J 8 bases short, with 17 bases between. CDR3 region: CASSVGAGNLGEKLFF. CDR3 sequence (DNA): TGTGCCAGCAGCGTAGGGGCGGGAAACCTGGGGGAAAAACTGTTTTTT.

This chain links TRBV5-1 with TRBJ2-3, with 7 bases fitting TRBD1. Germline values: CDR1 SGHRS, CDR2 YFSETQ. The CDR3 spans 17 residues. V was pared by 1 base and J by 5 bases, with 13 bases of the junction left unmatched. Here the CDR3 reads CASSLTPPRQGGDTQYF. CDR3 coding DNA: TGCGCCAGCAGCTTGACACCACCAAGACAGGGCGGAGATACGCAGTATTTT.

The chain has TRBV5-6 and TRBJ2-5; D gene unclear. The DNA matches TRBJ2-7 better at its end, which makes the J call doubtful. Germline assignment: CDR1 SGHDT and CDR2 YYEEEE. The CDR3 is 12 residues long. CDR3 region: CASSLLDYEQYF. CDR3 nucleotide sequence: TGTGCCAGCAGCTTGTTAGACTACGAGCAGTACTTC.

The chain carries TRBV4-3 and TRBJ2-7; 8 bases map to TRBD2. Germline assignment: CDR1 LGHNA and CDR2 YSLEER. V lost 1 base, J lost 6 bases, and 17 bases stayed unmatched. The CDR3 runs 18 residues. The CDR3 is CASSQGDEKGGRRGEQYF. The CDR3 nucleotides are TGCGCCAGCAGCCAAGGAGATGAGAAGGGCGGGAGGAGGGGCGAGCAGTACTTC.

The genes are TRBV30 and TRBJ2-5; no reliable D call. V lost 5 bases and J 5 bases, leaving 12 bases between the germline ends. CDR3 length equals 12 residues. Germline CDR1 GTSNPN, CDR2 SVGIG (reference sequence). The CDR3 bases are TGTGCCTGGGCCGAGGTTGCGGAGACCCAGTACTTC. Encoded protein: CAWAEVAETQYF.

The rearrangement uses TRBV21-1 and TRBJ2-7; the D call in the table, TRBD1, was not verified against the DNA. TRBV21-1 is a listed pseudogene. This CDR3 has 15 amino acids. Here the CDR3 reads CASSKTGTGTYEQYF. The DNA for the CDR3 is TGTGCCAGCAGCAAAACCGGGACAGGAACCTACGAGCAGTACTTC.

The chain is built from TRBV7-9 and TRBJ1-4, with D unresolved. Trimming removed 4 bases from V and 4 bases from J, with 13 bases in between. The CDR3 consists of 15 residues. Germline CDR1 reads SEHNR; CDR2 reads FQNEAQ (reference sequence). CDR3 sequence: CASSSGNLLNEKLFF. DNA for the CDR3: TGTGCCAGCAGCTCGGGGAACTTACTTAATGAAAAACTGTTTTTT. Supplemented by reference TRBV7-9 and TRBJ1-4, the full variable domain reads DTGVSQNPRHKITKRGQNVTFRCDPISEHNRLYWYRQTLGQGPEFLTYFQNEAQLEKSRLLSDRFSAERPKGSFSTLEIQRTEQGDSAMYLCASSSGNLLNEKLFFGSGTQLSVL.

As DNA, the CDR3 is TGTGCCAGCAGCCCAGGACAGGACTACTCCTACGAGCAGTACTTC. Protein product: CASSPGQDYSYEQYF. The rearrangement joins TRBV14 to TRBJ2-7; the D gene is possibly TRBD1 (7 bases). The V end was cut by 4 bases, the J end by 0 bases, with 13 bases between. From germline, CDR1 is SGHDN and CDR2 FVKESK. The CDR3 covers 15 residues.

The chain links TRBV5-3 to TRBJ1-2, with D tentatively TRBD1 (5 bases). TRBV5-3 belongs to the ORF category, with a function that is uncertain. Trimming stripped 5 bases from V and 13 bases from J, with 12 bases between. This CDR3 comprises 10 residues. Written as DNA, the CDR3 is TGTGCCAGAAGGGGGGGGTGCTTCACCTTC. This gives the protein CARRGGCFTF.

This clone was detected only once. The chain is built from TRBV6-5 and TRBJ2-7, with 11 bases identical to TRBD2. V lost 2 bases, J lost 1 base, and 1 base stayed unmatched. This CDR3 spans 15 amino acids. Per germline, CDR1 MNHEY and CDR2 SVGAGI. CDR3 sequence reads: CASSYRLAGSYEQYF. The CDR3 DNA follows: TGTGCCAGCAGTTACCGACTAGCGGGGTCCTACGAGCAGTACTTC.

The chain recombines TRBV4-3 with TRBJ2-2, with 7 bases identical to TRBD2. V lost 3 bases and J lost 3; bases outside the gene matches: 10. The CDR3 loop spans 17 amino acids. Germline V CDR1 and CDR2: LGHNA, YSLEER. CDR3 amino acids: CASSQLVGGLYTGELFF. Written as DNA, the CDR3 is TGCGCCAGCAGCCAGTTAGTGGGGGGGTTGTACACCGGGGAGCTGTTTTTT.

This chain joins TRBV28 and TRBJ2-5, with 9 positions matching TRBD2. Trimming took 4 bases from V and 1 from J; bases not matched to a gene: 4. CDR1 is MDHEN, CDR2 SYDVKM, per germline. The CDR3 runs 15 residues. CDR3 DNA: TGTGCCAGCAGTTCGACTAGCGGTTTCCAAGAGACCCAGTACTTC. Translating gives CASSSTSGFQETQYF.

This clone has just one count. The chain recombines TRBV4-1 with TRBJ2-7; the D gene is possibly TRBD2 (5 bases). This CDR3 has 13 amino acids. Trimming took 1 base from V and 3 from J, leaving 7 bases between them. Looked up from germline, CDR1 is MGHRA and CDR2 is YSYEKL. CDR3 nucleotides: TGCGCCAGCAGCCAAGTCCGGGGCTACGAGCAGTACTTC. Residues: CASSQVRGYEQYF.

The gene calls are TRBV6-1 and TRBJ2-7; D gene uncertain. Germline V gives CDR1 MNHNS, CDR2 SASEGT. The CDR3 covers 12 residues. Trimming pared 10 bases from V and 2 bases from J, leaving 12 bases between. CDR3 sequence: CATLGSPYEQYF. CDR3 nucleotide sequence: TGTGCCACGCTGGGCTCTCCCTACGAGCAGTACTTC.

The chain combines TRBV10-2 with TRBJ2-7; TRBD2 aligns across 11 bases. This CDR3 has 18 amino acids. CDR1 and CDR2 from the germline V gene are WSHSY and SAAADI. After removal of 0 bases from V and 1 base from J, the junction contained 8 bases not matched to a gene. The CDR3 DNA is TGCGCCAGCAGTGAGTCGCGTCTAGCGGGGGGTTCGTCCTACGAGCAGTACTTC. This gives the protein CASSESRLAGGSSYEQYF.

The CDR3 spells CASSYAGTYEQYF. The CDR3, as DNA: TGTGCCAGCAGTTACGCGGGGACCTACGAGCAGTACTTC. This sequence joins TRBV5-4 and TRBJ2-7; D is possibly TRBD2 (6 bases). V was cut by 5 bases and J by 2 bases, with 11 bases left in between. The CDR3 has 13 residues. The germline gives CDR1 SGHNT, CDR2 YYREEE (reference sequence).

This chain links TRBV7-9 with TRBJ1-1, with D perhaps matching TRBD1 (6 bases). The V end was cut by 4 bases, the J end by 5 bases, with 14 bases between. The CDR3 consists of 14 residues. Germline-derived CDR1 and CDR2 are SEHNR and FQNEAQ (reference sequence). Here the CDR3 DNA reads TGTGCCAGCAGCTACAGGGACCGGGTTACTGAAGCTTTCTTT. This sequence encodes CASSYRDRVTEAFF.

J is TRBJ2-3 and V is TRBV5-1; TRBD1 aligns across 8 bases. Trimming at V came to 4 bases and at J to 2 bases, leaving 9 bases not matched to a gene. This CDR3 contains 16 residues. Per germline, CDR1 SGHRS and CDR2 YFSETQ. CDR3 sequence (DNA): TGCGCCAGCAGCACCGAAGGCAGGGGGCCCACAGATACGCAGTATTTT. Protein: CASSTEGRGPTDTQYF.

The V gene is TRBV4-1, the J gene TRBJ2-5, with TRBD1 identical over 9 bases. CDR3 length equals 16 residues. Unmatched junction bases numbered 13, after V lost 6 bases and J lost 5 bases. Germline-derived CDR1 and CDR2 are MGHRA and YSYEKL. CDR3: CASRPGQGRGRETQYF. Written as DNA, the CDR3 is TGCGCCAGCAGGCCGGGACAGGGTAGGGGGAGGGAGACCCAGTACTTC.

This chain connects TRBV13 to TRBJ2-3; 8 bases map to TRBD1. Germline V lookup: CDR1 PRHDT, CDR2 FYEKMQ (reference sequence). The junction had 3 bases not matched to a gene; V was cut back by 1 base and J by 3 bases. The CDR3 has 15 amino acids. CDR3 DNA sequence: TGTGCCAGCAGCTTAGCAGGACAGGGAACAGATACGCAGTATTTT. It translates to CASSLAGQGTDTQYF.

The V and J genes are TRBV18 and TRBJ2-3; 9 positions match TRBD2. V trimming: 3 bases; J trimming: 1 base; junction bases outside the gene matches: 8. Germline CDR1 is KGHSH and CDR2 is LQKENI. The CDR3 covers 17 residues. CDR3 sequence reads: CASSPPGIAGGTDTQYF. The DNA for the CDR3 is TGTGCCAGCTCACCGCCCGGGATAGCGGGAGGCACAGATACGCAGTATTTT.

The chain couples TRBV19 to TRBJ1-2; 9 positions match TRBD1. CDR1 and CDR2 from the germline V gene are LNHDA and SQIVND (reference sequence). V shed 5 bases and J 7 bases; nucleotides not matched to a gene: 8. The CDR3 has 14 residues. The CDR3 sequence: CASSVDRGIAGYTF. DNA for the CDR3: TGTGCCAGTAGTGTGGACAGGGGAATTGCTGGCTACACCTTC.